This TCR beta chain was sequenced in a study of cytomegalovirus exposure and HLA in healthy donors. In the PCR, 60 Vbeta and 13 Jbeta primers were used. Repertoires were generated with immunoSEQ multiplex PCR, while TCRdb's copy carries only in-frame clones and drops some. The data contain 150,000 or so clones, approximately 80% of them singletons. With regard to this clone: Its antigen is as yet unknown.

The study, taken as a whole, reports: Presence/absence analysis assumed near-uniform sequencing depth across donors. Later, an analysis found that common viral pathogens appeared to be linked with several of the most significant clusters.

Germline V gene lookup returns CDR1 SGDLS and CDR2 YYNGEE. V was pared by 5 bases and J by 5 bases, with 11 bases between. The CDR3 is 14 residues long. The chain has TRBV9 and TRBJ1-6; no firm D call. Sequencing was done on a sample of PBMCs. This TCR was recovered from a man aged 50 or older in good health and CMV-seropositive. In DNA, the CDR3 is TGTGCCAGCAGTTCCGGGAGTAATAATTCACCCCTCCACTTT. Translated, it gives CASSSGSNNSPLHF.